This TCR beta chain was obtained from a study of T cells in Graves' hyperthyroidism and ophthalmopathy. Background on the study: Before any treatment, at initial diagnosis, peripheral blood was collected. Study conclusions and caveats: Using 13 V-J features, a model discriminated ophthalmopathy from stable hyperthyroidism. Most expanded thyroid clonotypes above 0.001 recurred in blood.

The CDR3 is 11 residues long. In germline, CDR1 is MDHEN, CDR2 SYDVKM. Trimming took 7 bases from V and 5 from J, leaving 9 bases between them. TCR beta CDR3 region amplification was performed from RNA transcripts. The TCR CDR3 was amplified in a first-round RT-PCR using the HTBI primer set. TCRdb re-analysed the multiplex PCR reads in MiXCR, keeping a single row per CDR3 protein. The sample lists a few hundred thousand distinct CDR3 sequences; more than 14% were seen once. The source of the PBMCs was 8 to 10 ml of fresh peripheral blood. In the case of this clonotype: Its antigen is unknown. This sequence may be a read error, since a much larger clone differs from it by one base.

The sequencing sample was made of blood. The V call is TRBV28, the J call TRBJ2-7; no clear D. The receptor comes from a woman in her 30s with Graves' ophthalmopathy. The CDR3 coding sequence is TGTGCCAGCAAGGGTAGGGACGAGCAGTACTTC. Its translation: CASKGRDEQYF.